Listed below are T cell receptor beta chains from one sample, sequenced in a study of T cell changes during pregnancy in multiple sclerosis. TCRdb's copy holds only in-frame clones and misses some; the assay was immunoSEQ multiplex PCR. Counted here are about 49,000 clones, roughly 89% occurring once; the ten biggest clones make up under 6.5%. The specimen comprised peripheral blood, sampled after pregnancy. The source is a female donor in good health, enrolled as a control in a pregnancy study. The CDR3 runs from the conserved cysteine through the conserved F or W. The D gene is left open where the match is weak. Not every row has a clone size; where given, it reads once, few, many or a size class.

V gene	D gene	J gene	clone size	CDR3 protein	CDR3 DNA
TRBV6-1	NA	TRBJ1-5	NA	CASSEGADIQPQHF	TGTGCCAGCAGTGAAGGGGCAGATATTCAGCCCCAGCATTTT
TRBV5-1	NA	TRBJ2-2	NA	CASSPSTIGGELFF	TGCGCCAGCAGCCCTTCAACCATCGGCGGGGAGCTGTTTTTT
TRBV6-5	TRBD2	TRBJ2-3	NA	CASRRTSSDTQYF	TGTGCCAGCAGACGGACTAGCAGCGATACGCAGTATTTT
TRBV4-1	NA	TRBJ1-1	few	CASSQDRPKEGAFF	TGCGCCAGCAGCCAAGATCGGCCAAAGGAGGGAGCTTTCTTT
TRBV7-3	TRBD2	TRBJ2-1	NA	CASSLIREGQRGEQFF	TGTGCCAGCAGCTTGATTCGGGAGGGCCAGAGGGGTGAGCAGTTCTTC
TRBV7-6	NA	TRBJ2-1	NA	CASSPGNYNEQFF	TGTGCCAGCAGCCCAGGAAACTACAATGAGCAGTTCTTC
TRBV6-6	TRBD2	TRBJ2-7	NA	CASSRGGPYEQYF	TGTGCCAGCAGTCGCGGGGGGCCCTACGAGCAGTACTTC
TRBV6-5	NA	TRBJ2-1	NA	CASSYGPGDSYNEQFF	TGTGCCAGCAGTTACGGACCAGGGGACTCCTACAATGAGCAGTTCTTC
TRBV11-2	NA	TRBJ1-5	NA	CASSLGYGQPQHF	TGTGCCAGCAGCTTAGGATACGGGCAGCCCCAGCATTTT
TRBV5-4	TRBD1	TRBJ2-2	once	CASSSKGTATNTGELFF	TGTGCCAGCAGCTCAAAAGGGACAGCTACGAACACCGGGGAGCTGTTTTTT
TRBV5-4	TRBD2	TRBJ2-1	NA	CASSSIAGGREQFF	TGTGCCAGCAGCTCTATAGCGGGGGGGCGTGAGCAGTTCTTC
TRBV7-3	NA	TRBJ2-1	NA	CASSSGLHNEQFF	TGTGCCAGCAGCTCCGGACTTCACAATGAGCAGTTCTTC
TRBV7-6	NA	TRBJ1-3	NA	CASSSQSGNTIYF	TGTGCCAGCAGCTCTCAGTCTGGAAACACCATATATTTT
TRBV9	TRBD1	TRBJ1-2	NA	CASSIIGTASIWGYTF	TGTGCCAGCAGCATTATCGGGACAGCATCTATATGGGGCTACACCTTC